Listed below are T cell receptor beta chains from one sample, sequenced in a study of cytomegalovirus exposure and HLA in healthy donors. Generated by immunoSEQ multiplex PCR, the TCRdb table keeps only in-frame clones and is missing some. The sample shows approximately 150,000 clones, about 70% of them seen only once. The sample consisted of PBMCs. The origin of the receptors is a male donor in good health and CMV-seronegative. The CDR3 runs from the conserved cysteine through the conserved F or W. Each record gives: clone size, D gene, J gene, V gene, CDR3 protein, CDR3 DNA. A D gene is named only where the DNA matches it firmly. Clone size, where shown, is once, few, many, or a class for clones that have expanded.

NA,NA,TRBJ2-5,TRBV11-2,CASSFTEGSAQYF,TGTGCCAGCAGCTTTACGGAGGGTTCGGCCCAGTACTTC
NA,TRBD2,TRBJ2-7,TRBV10-3,CAIRGGSGGDEQYF,TGTGCCATCAGGGGAGGTAGCGGGGGAGACGAGCAGTACTTC
NA,NA,TRBJ1-5,TRBV28,CASSLGGGTLQPQHF,TGTGCCAGCAGTTTGGGCGGGGGCACCCTTCAGCCCCAGCATTTT
NA,NA,TRBJ1-5,TRBV28,CATGARAHQPQHF,TGTGCCACCGGTGCGAGGGCCCACCAGCCCCAGCATTTT
NA,TRBD1,TRBJ1-5,TRBV7-2,CASSPKDRGSNQPQHF,TGTGCCAGCAGCCCCAAGGACAGGGGGAGCAATCAGCCCCAGCATTTT
NA,TRBD1,TRBJ1-3,TRBV5-1,CASSSAQGAPGNTIYF,TGCGCCAGCAGCTCGGCCCAGGGGGCCCCTGGAAACACCATATATTTT
NA,TRBD2,TRBJ2-5,TRBV11-2,CASSASEREDRETQYF,TGTGCCAGCAGCGCCTCTGAGCGGGAGGACAGGGAGACCCAGTACTTC
NA,NA,TRBJ1-1,TRBV6-1,CASSERAMNTEAFF,TGTGCCAGCAGTGAGAGGGCCATGAACACTGAAGCTTTCTTT
NA,TRBD2,TRBJ2-5,TRBV30,CATHLGTSGRPETQYF,TGTGCCACCCACCTCGGGACTAGCGGGAGGCCAGAGACCCAGTACTTC
NA,NA,TRBJ1-5,TRBV18,CASSWRFSNQPQHF,TGTGCCAGCTCCTGGAGATTCAGCAATCAGCCCCAGCATTTT
NA,NA,TRBJ2-1,TRBV5-5,CASSLEGRASYNEQFF,TGTGCCAGCAGCTTGGAGGGCAGGGCCTCCTACAATGAGCAGTTCTTC
NA,NA,TRBJ2-1,TRBV4-1,CAHERASKKVNEQFF,TGCGCCCACGAGCGAGCTAGTAAGAAGGTGAATGAGCAGTTCTTC
NA,NA,TRBJ1-3,TRBV6-5,CASSLAGGYGNTIYF,TGTGCCAGCAGTCTGGCCGGGGGGTACGGAAACACCATATATTTT
NA,NA,TRBJ1-2,TRBV6-5,CASSYSDSKRGYTF,TGTGCCAGCAGTTATTCCGACAGCAAAAGGGGCTACACCTTC
NA,TRBD2,TRBJ2-1,TRBV6-4,CASSDSTSGGDEQFF,TGTGCCAGCAGTGACTCGACTAGCGGGGGAGATGAGCAGTTCTTC
NA,NA,TRBJ1-1,TRBV7-2,CASSPAGVRGTEAFF,TGTGCCAGCAGCCCTGCAGGGGTTCGGGGCACTGAAGCTTTCTTT
NA,NA,TRBJ2-5,TRBV7-9,CASSHRDKAETQYF,TGTGCCAGCAGCCATAGGGACAAGGCGGAGACCCAGTACTTC
NA,NA,TRBJ1-5,TRBV4-1,CASSQEREDYQPQHF,TGCGCCAGCAGCCAAGAGAGGGAAGATTATCAGCCCCAGCATTTT
NA,TRBD1,TRBJ2-7,TRBV5-1,CASSLGGGSYEQYF,TGCGCCAGCAGCTTGGGAGGGGGCTCTTACGAGCAGTACTTC
NA,NA,TRBJ2-3,TRBV20-1,CSARNSDTQYF,TGCAGTGCTAGAAATAGCGATACGCAGTATTTT
NA,NA,TRBJ1-4,TRBV28,CASSTLGSAGVNEKLFF,TGTGCCAGCAGCACCCTAGGGAGCGCGGGCGTTAATGAAAAACTGTTTTTT
NA,NA,TRBJ2-5,TRBV18,CASSRKGEAQYF,TGTGCCAGCTCACGTAAGGGAGAGGCCCAGTACTTC
NA,TRBD2,TRBJ2-5,TRBV28,CASSGRLGTSGGETQYF,TGTGCCAGCAGTGGGAGGTTAGGGACTAGCGGGGGGGAGACCCAGTACTTC
NA,NA,TRBJ1-5,TRBV2,CASSDGGYSNQPQHF,TGTGCCAGCAGTGATGGGGGCTATAGCAATCAGCCCCAGCATTTT
NA,NA,TRBJ2-5,TRBV19,CASSIDQETQYF,TGTGCCAGTAGTATCGACCAAGAGACCCAGTACTTC
NA,NA,TRBJ1-4,TRBV5-1,CASSYGTNDEKLFF,TGCGCCAGCAGCTACGGGACAAACGATGAAAAACTGTTTTTT
NA,NA,TRBJ2-7,TRBV6-1,CASSPSSRVVEQYF,TGTGCCAGCAGCCCCTCATCCAGGGTTGTCGAGCAGTACTTC
once,TRBD1,TRBJ1-4,TRBV7-9,CASRPRGDRGGEKLFF,TGTGCCAGCCGACCAAGGGGGGACAGGGGAGGTGAAAAACTGTTTTTT
NA,NA,TRBJ1-5,TRBV6-1,CASGGIPREPQHF,TGTGCCAGCGGAGGGATCCCGAGGGAGCCCCAGCATTTT
NA,NA,TRBJ1-6,TRBV25-1,CASSATDGEWSPLHF,TGTGCCAGCAGTGCAACCGACGGGGAGTGGTCACCCCTCCACTTT
NA,NA,TRBJ2-7,TRBV11-2,CASSLGSHAPSEQYF,TGTGCCAGCAGCTTAGGTTCCCATGCCCCCAGCGAGCAGTACTTC
once,NA,TRBJ1-1,TRBV21-1,CASSSRGRRTTTFF,TGTGCCAGCAGCAGCAGGGGCCGGAGGACCACAACTTTCTTT
NA,NA,TRBJ1-5,TRBV19,CASSSTGIRLGQPQHF,TGTGCCAGTAGTTCCACAGGGATCAGGTTGGGTCAGCCCCAGCATTTT
NA,TRBD1,TRBJ1-2,TRBV5-8,CASSLADRAVGYTF,TGTGCCAGCAGCTTGGCGGACAGGGCGGTCGGCTACACCTTC
NA,TRBD1,TRBJ2-4,TRBV5-1,CASSLGDRDFKNIQYF,TGCGCCAGCAGCTTAGGGGACAGGGACTTCAAAAACATTCAGTACTTC
NA,NA,TRBJ2-1,TRBV7-3,CASSLMRAHNEQFF,TGTGCCAGCAGCTTAATGAGGGCCCACAATGAGCAGTTCTTC
NA,TRBD2,TRBJ2-2,TRBV7-2,CASSSWGVRGRNTGELFF,TGTGCCAGCAGCTCATGGGGGGTGCGGGGGAGGAACACCGGGGAGCTGTTTTTT
NA,TRBD1,TRBJ2-7,TRBV9,CASSVTGTGGAEQYF,TGTGCCAGCAGCGTCACCGGGACAGGGGGCGCCGAGCAGTACTTC
few,NA,TRBJ1-2,TRBV28,CASSLNYGYTF,TGTGCCAGCAGTCTTAACTATGGCTACACCTTC
NA,NA,TRBJ1-6,TRBV5-1,CASSYEQGRSPLHF,TGCGCCAGCAGCTATGAACAGGGAAGGTCACCCCTCCACTTT
NA,TRBD2,TRBJ2-1,TRBV19,CASSGTSGSYEQFF,TGTGCCAGTAGCGGGACTAGCGGGAGCTATGAGCAGTTCTTC